This T cell receptor (beta chain) stems from a study of T cell responses to AZD1222 COVID-19 vaccine. Study results and limitations: Nearly half of spike-specific TCRs reportedly target unmutated variant regions.

Measured with immunoSEQ multiplex PCR; TCRdb has only the in-frame clones, and not every one. Here the sample spans 130,000 or so clones, 75% to 95% being singletons. The CDR3 has 16 amino acids. Germline V gene sequence: CDR1 MNHEY, CDR2 SVGAGI. V lost 0 bases to trimming and J lost 7 bases; unmatched junction nucleotides: 6. About this clone itself: Its specificity is unknown.

This clonotype was sampled from an adult in good health. V and J are TRBV6-5 and TRBJ2-1; 10 bases fit TRBD1. The sample was peripheral blood, taken on day 0 of AZD1222 vaccination. The chain's CDR3 is CASSYSGTGVRNEQFF. Written as DNA, the CDR3 is TGTGCCAGCAGTTACTCCGGGACAGGGGTGCGAAATGAGCAGTTCTTC.